One sample yielded the 26 T cell receptor beta chains listed below, sequenced in a study of blood T cell repertoires in COVID-19. Profiling relied on immunoSEQ multiplex PCR, and the TCRdb table lists in-frame clones only, not all of them. The sample has 60,000 to 75,000 clones, 88% seen once. Sequenced input: peripheral blood. All receptors derive from a human donor in a cohort sampled during active COVID-19.

The rearrangement joins TRBV10-3 to TRBJ2-7; perhaps TRBD2 as D (6 bases). Between the trimmed V and J ends, which lost 6 bases and 5 bases, there was a span of 17 bases. Germline lookup yields CDR1 ENHRY and CDR2 SYGVKD. The CDR3 contains 14 residues. The CDR3 DNA follows: TGTGCCATCAGAGCCGGGGCCGGAGGGAACGAGCAGTACTTC. It specifies CAIRAGAGGNEQYF.

This chain connects TRBV27 to TRBJ2-1; 9 bases fit TRBD2. Germline V CDR1 and CDR2: MNHEY, SMNVEV (reference sequence). V shed 3 bases, J shed 3 bases, and the junction held 9 bases outside the gene matches. There are 17 residues in the CDR3. The CDR3 sequence: CASSLLSGRAVYNEQFF. Written as DNA, the CDR3 is TGTGCCAGCAGTTTGCTTAGCGGGAGAGCGGTCTACAATGAGCAGTTCTTC.

The V and J genes are TRBV19 and TRBJ2-3, with 9 bases identical to TRBD1. The V segment lost 6 bases and the J segment 11 bases; nucleotides outside the gene matches: 12. The CDR3 is 14 residues long. From germline, CDR1 is LNHDA and CDR2 SQIVND (reference sequence). The CDR3 reads CASSQGTGNLGQYF. The CDR3 nucleotides are TGTGCCAGTAGCCAAGGGACAGGGAATTTGGGGCAGTATTTT.

The CDR3 coding sequence is TGCGCCAGCAGCACGCAGGGTACTGGGGCCAACGTCCTGACTTTC. Its translation is CASSTQGTGANVLTF. The V call is TRBV5-1, the J call TRBJ2-6; possibly TRBD1 for D (5 bases). The CDR3 consists of 15 residues. Germline lookup yields CDR1 SGHRS and CDR2 YFSETQ. Trimming cost V 4 bases and J 2 bases, with 10 bases left between them.

The chain employs TRBV5-1 and TRBJ2-7; 7 bases match TRBD1. The CDR3 covers 12 residues. Germline loops: CDR1 SGHRS, CDR2 YFSETQ. V dropped 3 bases and J dropped 6; count of bases not matched to a gene: 3. CDR3 bases: TGCGCCAGCAGCTCGACAGGGCCCGAGCAGTACTTC. Translating it yields CASSSTGPEQYF.

This chain uses TRBV2 with TRBJ2-7; a possible D gene is TRBD2 (5 bases). The germline CDR1 and CDR2 sequences are SNHLY and FYNNEI. V lost 8 bases and J 2 bases, leaving 19 bases between the germline ends. This CDR3 is 15 amino acids long. This CDR3 is CASRDVVSGPYEQYF. CDR3 nucleotide sequence: TGTGCCAGCCGGGATGTAGTATCAGGCCCCTACGAGCAGTACTTC. Looking up the rest from reference TRBV2 and TRBJ2-7 gives the full variable domain: EPEVTQTPSHQVTQMGQEVILRCVPISNHLYFYWYRQILGQKVEFLVSFYNNEISEKSEIFDDQFSVERPDGSNFTLKIRSTKLEDSAMYFCASRDVVSGPYEQYFGPGTRLTVT.

In DNA, the CDR3 is TGTGCCAGTAGTATCGTTCACGGGGGCTACGAGCAGTACTTC. Translating it yields CASSIVHGGYEQYF. This rearrangement joins TRBV19 to TRBJ2-7, with D tentatively TRBD2 (6 bases). V dropped 3 bases and J dropped 3 bases, with 12 bases sitting between them. This CDR3 has 14 amino acids. Germline V gene lookup returns CDR1 LNHDA and CDR2 SQIVND (reference sequence). The variable domain in full, with the rest retrieved from reference TRBV19 and TRBJ2-7, is DGGITQSPKYLFRKEGQNVTLSCEQNLNHDAMYWYRQDPGQGLRLIYYSQIVNDFQKGDIAEGYSVSREKKESFPLTVTSAQKNPTAFYLCASSIVHGGYEQYFGPGTRLTVT.

This clone has just one count. The chain combines TRBV5-1 with TRBJ2-2; a weak D match, TRBD2 (5 bases). Per germline, CDR1 SGHRS and CDR2 YFSETQ. The CDR3 is 18 residues long. V lost 2 bases and J 2 bases, leaving 19 bases between the germline ends. CDR3 sequence reads: CASSFFGLQPFNTGELFF. CDR3 DNA sequence: TGCGCCAGCAGCTTCTTTGGACTGCAGCCTTTCAACACCGGGGAGCTGTTTTTT. The complete variable domain, with remaining parts taken from reference TRBV5-1 and TRBJ2-2, reads KAGVTQTPRYLIKTRGQQVTLSCSPISGHRSVSWYQQTPGQGLQFLFEYFSETQRNKGNFPGRFSGRQFSNSRSEMNVSTLELGDSALYLCASSFFGLQPFNTGELFFGEGSRLTVL.

The gene calls are TRBV5-4 and TRBJ1-2; weak D call: TRBD1 (5 bases). The CDR3 loop spans 15 amino acids. The V end was cut by 1 base, the J end by 4 bases, with 14 bases between. Germline loops: CDR1 SGHNT, CDR2 YYREEE (reference sequence). The CDR3 sequence is CASSLQGWISYGYTF. In DNA form, the CDR3 reads TGTGCCAGCAGCTTGCAGGGTTGGATTTCCTATGGCTACACCTTC.

V is TRBV6-2 or TRBV6-3 and J is TRBJ1-4, with 8 bases that match TRBD1. J gave up 8 bases and V 0 bases, and 5 bases lay outside the gene matches. Germline V gene sequence: CDR1 MNHEY, CDR2 SVGEGT. The CDR3 loop spans 15 amino acids. CDR3 nucleotide sequence: TGTGCCAGCAGTTACTCGAGCAGGGGGCAGGAAAAACTGTTTTTT. Translating it yields CASSYSSRGQEKLFF.

The chain uses TRBV14 and TRBJ2-1, with no clear D. V lost 4 bases to trimming and J lost 4 bases, with 14 bases between them. The length of the CDR3 is 15 residues. Germline CDR1 SGHDN, CDR2 FVKESK. The CDR3 DNA follows: TGTGCCAGCAGCCCGATAGGTCCGGGTTACAATGAGCAGTTCTTC. This encodes CASSPIGPGYNEQFF.

The rearrangement joins TRBV6-6 to TRBJ2-3, with 10 bases that match TRBD2. Germline V gene data show CDR1 as MNHNY and CDR2 as SVGAGI (reference sequence). CDR3 length: 14 amino acids. V was clipped by 6 bases and J by 5 bases; unmatched bases: 5. CDR3 nucleotides: TGTGCCAGCAGGCTAGCGGGAGAGGTAGATACGCAGTATTTT. Translation: CASRLAGEVDTQYF.

The rearrangement links TRBV3-1 (or the pseudogene TRBV3-2) to TRBJ1-6; TRBD1 matches at 10 bases. The V gene end was trimmed by 5 bases and the J gene end by 8 bases; junction bases not matched to a gene: 12. Germline V gives CDR1 LGHDT, CDR2 YNNKEL (reference sequence). This CDR3 has 17 amino acids. The CDR3 sequence is CASSWDRGIVGDSPLHF. CDR3 sequence (DNA): TGTGCCAGCAGCTGGGACAGGGGAATTGTTGGTGATTCACCCCTCCACTTT.

V and J are TRBV5-8 and TRBJ2-7; TRBD1 matches at 7 bases. CDR1 and CDR2 from the germline V gene are SGHTS and YDEGEE. This CDR3 is 15 amino acids long. The V segment lost 4 bases and the J segment 0 bases; nucleotides outside the gene matches: 7. CDR3 region: CASSAHRDSSYEQYF. CDR3 in DNA: TGTGCCAGCAGCGCCCACCGGGACAGCTCCTACGAGCAGTACTTC.

The chain joins TRBV19 to TRBJ2-3, with 9 bases matching TRBD2. The germline CDR1 and CDR2 sequences are LNHDA and SQIVND (reference sequence). The CDR3 has 15 amino acids. V trimming: 0 bases; J trimming: 6 bases; junction bases outside the gene matches: 4. CDR3 sequence: CASSIDPTSGDTQYF. The CDR3, as DNA: TGTGCCAGTAGTATAGATCCGACTAGCGGCGATACGCAGTATTTT.

In DNA form, the CDR3 reads TGTGCCAGCAGTTACAGGGGACTAGCGGATACGCAGTATTTT. Amino acids: CASSYRGLADTQYF. The chain uses TRBV6-2 or TRBV6-3 and TRBJ2-3, with TRBD2 matching over 10 bases. Germline-derived CDR1 and CDR2 are MNHEY and SVGEGT. The CDR3 is 14 amino acids. Trimming removed 2 bases from V and 6 bases from J; junction bases left unmatched: 2.

The V call is TRBV5-4, the J call TRBJ1-2; a weak D match, TRBD1 (6 bases). The ends were cut back, 1 base at V and 8 bases at J, with 15 bases in the middle. Germline lookup yields CDR1 SGHNT and CDR2 YYREEE (reference sequence). This CDR3 has 14 residues. The CDR3 here is CASSLSPGDQGYTF. CDR3 coding DNA: TGTGCCAGCAGCTTGAGTCCAGGGGATCAAGGCTACACCTTC.

The gene calls are TRBV28 and TRBJ2-5; 10 bases agree with TRBD2. Germline V gene lookup returns CDR1 MDHEN and CDR2 SYDVKM. J lost 2 bases, V lost 5 bases, and 20 bases had no gene match. CDR3 length equals 20 residues. The CDR3 loop reads CASSPRGSGGLQTIQETQYF. The CDR3 coding sequence is TGTGCCAGCAGTCCCCGGGGTAGCGGGGGGCTACAAACCATACAAGAGACCCAGTACTTC.

The V and J genes are TRBV7-7 and TRBJ2-2, with 10 bases aligning to TRBD2. Per the germline V gene, CDR1 is SSHAT and CDR2 is FNYEAQ (reference sequence). This CDR3 contains 15 residues. The V and J ends lost 5 bases and 6 bases, in that order; junction bases with no gene match: 6. This CDR3 is CASSMLAGGAGELFF. In nucleotides, the CDR3 is TGTGCCAGCAGCATGTTAGCGGGGGGTGCCGGGGAGCTGTTTTTT.

The chain employs TRBV5-5 and TRBJ2-3; D is uncertain. The CDR3 totals 11 residues. The germline CDR1 and CDR2 sequences are SGHKS and YYEKEE (reference sequence). V shed 0 bases and J shed 12 bases, with 8 bases lying between them. This CDR3 is CASSLGAFQYF. CDR3 nucleotides: TGTGCCAGCAGCTTGGGGGCCTTTCAGTATTTT.

The chain has TRBV5-4 and TRBJ2-5; 13 bases map to TRBD2. CDR3 length equals 14 residues. Germline CDR1 and CDR2: SGHNT and YYREEE (reference sequence). V gave up 4 bases and J gave up 3 bases; unmatched junction bases: 0. The CDR3: CASSTSGGEETQYF. DNA of the CDR3: TGTGCCAGCAGCACTAGCGGGGGGGAAGAGACCCAGTACTTC.

The genes are TRBV29-1 and TRBJ1-2; 8 bases match TRBD1. Germline-derived CDR1 and CDR2 are SQVTM and ANQGSEA. With V trimmed by 7 bases and J by 4 bases, 11 bases remained unmatched. The CDR3 loop spans 14 amino acids. The DNA for the CDR3 is TGCAGCGCTCAGTCAGGACAGGGAGGCTATGGCTACACCTTC. Translating it yields CSAQSGQGGYGYTF.

This CDR3 is CASSLETRSEQFF. The CDR3 coding sequence is TGTGCCAGCTCACTCGAGACTAGAAGCGAGCAGTTCTTC. V usage is TRBV18 and J usage is TRBJ2-1, with D possibly matching TRBD2 (6 bases). CDR1 KGHSH and CDR2 LQKENI come from the germline V gene. Trimming cost V 4 bases and J 10 bases, with 14 bases left between them. The CDR3 is 13 amino acids.

This rearrangement joins TRBV28 to TRBJ1-1; D might be TRBD1 (5 bases). The CDR3 is made up of 14 amino acids. Germline V CDR1 and CDR2: MDHEN, SYDVKM. The V end was cut by 5 bases, the J end by 5 bases, with 15 bases between. CDR3 nucleotide sequence: TGTGCCAGCAGTCCAGGCGGGGGGGGGACTGAAGCTTTCTTT. This gives the protein CASSPGGGGTEAFF.

The chain has TRBV11-3 and TRBJ2-3; TRBD2 aligns across 9 bases. V trimming: 1 base; J trimming: 3 bases; junction bases outside the gene matches: 5. There are 16 residues in the CDR3. Germline V gene lookup returns CDR1 SGHNT and CDR2 YENEEA. The CDR3 DNA sequence: TGTGCCAGCAGCTTAGGGGTAGCGGGAGAGACAGATACGCAGTATTTT. Protein sequence: CASSLGVAGETDTQYF.

The chain couples TRBV19 to TRBJ2-2; 8 bases are a match to TRBD1. Germline assignment: CDR1 LNHDA and CDR2 SQIVND (reference sequence). Unmatched junction bases numbered 5, after V lost 2 bases and J lost 0 bases. The CDR3 runs 17 residues. The CDR3 sequence is CASSITGTGPNTGELFF. In nucleotides, the CDR3 is TGTGCCAGTAGTATAACCGGGACAGGACCGAACACCGGGGAGCTGTTTTTT.